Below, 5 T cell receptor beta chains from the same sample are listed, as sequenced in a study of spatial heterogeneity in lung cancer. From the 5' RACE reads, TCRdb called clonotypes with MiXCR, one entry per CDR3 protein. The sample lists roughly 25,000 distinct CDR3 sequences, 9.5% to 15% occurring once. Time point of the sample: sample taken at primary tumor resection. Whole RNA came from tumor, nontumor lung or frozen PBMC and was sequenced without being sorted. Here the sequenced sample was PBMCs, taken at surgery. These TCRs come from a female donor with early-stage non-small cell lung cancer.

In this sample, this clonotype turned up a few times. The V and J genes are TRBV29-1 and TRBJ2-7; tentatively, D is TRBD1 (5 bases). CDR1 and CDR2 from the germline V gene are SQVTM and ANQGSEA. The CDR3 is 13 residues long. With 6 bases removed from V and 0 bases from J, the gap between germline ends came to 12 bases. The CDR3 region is CSVSDSISYEQYF. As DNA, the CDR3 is TGCAGCGTGTCAGACAGCATCTCCTACGAGCAGTACTTC.

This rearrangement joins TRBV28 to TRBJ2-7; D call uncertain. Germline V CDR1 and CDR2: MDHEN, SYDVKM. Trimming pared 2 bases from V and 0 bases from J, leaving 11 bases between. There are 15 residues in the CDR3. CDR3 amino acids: CASSLGGITSYEQYF. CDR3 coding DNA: TGTGCCAGCAGTTTAGGTGGTATAACCTCCTACGAGCAGTACTTC.

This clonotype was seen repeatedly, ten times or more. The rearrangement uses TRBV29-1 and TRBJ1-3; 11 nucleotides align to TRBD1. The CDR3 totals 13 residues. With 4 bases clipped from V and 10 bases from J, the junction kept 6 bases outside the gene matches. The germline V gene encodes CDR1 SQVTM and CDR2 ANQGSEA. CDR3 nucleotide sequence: TGCAGCGTTGCCGGGACAGGGGGAGGTACCATATATTTT. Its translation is CSVAGTGGGTIYF.

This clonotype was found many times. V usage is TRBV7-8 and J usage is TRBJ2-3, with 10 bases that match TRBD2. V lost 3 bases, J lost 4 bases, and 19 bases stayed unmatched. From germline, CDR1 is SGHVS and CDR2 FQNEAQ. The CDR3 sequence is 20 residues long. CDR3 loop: CASSFSGSTSGDRPADTQYF. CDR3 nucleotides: TGTGCCAGCAGCTTCTCGGGCTCAACTAGCGGGGATCGGCCGGCAGATACGCAGTATTTT.

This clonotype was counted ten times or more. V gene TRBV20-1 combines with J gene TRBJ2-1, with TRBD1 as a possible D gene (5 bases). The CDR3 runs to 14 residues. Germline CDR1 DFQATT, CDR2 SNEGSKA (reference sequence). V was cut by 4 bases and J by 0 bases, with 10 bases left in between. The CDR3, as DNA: TGCAGTGCTAACAAACAGGCCTCCTACAATGAGCAGTTCTTC. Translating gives CSANKQASYNEQFF.